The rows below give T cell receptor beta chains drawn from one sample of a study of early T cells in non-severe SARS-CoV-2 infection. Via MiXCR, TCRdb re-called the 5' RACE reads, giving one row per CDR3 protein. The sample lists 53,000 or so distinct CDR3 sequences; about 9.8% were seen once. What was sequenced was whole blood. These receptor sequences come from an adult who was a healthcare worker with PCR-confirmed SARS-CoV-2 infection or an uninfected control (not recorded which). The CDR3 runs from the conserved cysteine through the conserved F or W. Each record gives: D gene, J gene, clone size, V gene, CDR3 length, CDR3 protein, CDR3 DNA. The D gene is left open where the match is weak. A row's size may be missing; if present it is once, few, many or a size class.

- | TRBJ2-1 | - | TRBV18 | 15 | CASSPRGATYNEQFF | TGTGCCAGCTCACCACGGGGGGCCACCTACAATGAGCAGTTCTTC
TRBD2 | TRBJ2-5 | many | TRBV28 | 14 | CASSWSSGGETQYF | TGTGCCAGCAGTTGGAGTTCGGGAGGAGAGACCCAGTACTTC
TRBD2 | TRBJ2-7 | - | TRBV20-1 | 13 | CSARLAGPYEQYF | TGCAGTGCTAGGCTAGCGGGGCCCTACGAGCAGTACTTC
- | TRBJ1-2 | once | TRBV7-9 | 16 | CASSLSGGVSNYGYTF | TGTGCCAGCAGCTTATCGGGCGGGGTCTCCAACTATGGCTACACCTTC
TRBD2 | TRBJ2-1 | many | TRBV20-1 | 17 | CSARDPFAGVGDNEQFF | TGCAGTGCTAGAGATCCATTCGCGGGAGTGGGTGACAATGAGCAGTTCTTC
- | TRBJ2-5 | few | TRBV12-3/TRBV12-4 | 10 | CASGQETQYF | TGTGCCAGCGGCCAAGAGACCCAGTACTTC
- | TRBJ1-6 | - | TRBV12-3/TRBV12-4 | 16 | CASSLAARGRNSPLHF | TGTGCCAGCAGTTTAGCGGCCAGGGGTCGTAATTCACCCCTCCACTTT
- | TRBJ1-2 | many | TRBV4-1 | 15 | CASSQVGEVGDGYTF | TGCGCCAGCAGCCAAGTCGGGGAAGTCGGGGATGGCTACACCTTC
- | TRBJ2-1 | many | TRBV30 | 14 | CAWTGGISYNEQFF | TGTGCCTGGACCGGGGGAATTAGCTACAATGAGCAGTTCTTC
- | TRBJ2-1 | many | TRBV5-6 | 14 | CASSSGPNSNEQFF | TGTGCCAGCAGCTCCGGACCCAATAGTAATGAGCAGTTCTTC
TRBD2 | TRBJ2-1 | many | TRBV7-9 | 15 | CASSLVSSGIDEQFF | TGTGCCAGCAGCTTAGTGTCTAGCGGGATCGATGAGCAGTTCTTC
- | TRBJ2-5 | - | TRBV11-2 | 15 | CASSLGPVPQETQYF | TGTGCCAGCAGCTTAGGCCCGGTACCTCAAGAGACCCAGTACTTC
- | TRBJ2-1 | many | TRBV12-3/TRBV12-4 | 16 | CASSSPGLSAYNEQFF | TGTGCCAGCAGTTCCCCAGGGCTATCCGCTTACAATGAGCAGTTCTTC
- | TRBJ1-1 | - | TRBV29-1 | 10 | CSAARTEAFF | TGCAGCGCTGCAAGGACTGAAGCTTTCTTT
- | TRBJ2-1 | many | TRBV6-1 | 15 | CASTRGGGGLNEQFF | TGTGCCAGCACCCGAGGTGGAGGAGGTTTAAATGAGCAGTTCTTC
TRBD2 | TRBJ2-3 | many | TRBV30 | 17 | CAGTSATLASSTDTQYF | TGTGCTGGGACTAGCGCAACCCTTGCGTCTAGCACAGATACGCAGTATTTT
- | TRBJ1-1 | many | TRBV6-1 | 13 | CASSEAWSGEAFF | TGTGCCAGCAGTGAAGCCTGGTCCGGTGAAGCTTTCTTT
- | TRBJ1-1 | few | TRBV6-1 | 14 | CASRSQGPPTEAFF | TGTGCCAGCAGATCGCAGGGCCCCCCCACTGAAGCTTTCTTT
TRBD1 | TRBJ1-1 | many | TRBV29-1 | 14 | CSVDVQGVNTEAFF | TGCAGCGTTGACGTTCAGGGGGTGAACACTGAAGCTTTCTTT
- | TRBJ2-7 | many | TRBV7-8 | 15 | CASSSTDGGTYEQYF | TGTGCCAGCAGCTCGACGGACGGAGGGACCTACGAGCAGTACTTC
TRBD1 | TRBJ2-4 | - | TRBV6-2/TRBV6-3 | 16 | CASCTGDPSAKNIQYF | TGTGCCAGCTGTACAGGGGATCCGTCGGCCAAAAACATTCAGTACTTC
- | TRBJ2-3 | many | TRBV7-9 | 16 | CASSLGSRPYTDTQYF | TGTGCCAGCAGCTTAGGTAGCCGCCCCTACACAGATACGCAGTATTTT
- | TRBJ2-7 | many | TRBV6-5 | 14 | CASRLQVLTYEQYF | TGTGCCAGCAGACTACAGGTCCTTACCTACGAGCAGTACTTC
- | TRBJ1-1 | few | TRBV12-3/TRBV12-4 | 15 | CVSSPEWAGNTEAFF | TGTGTCAGCAGCCCCGAATGGGCAGGGAACACTGAAGCTTTCTTT
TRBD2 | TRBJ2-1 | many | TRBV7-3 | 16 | CASSFTGTSGYNEQFF | TGTGCCAGCAGCTTCACCGGGACTAGCGGTTACAATGAGCAGTTCTTC
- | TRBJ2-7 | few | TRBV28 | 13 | CASRRTIAYEQYF | TGTGCCAGCAGAAGGACTATCGCTTACGAGCAGTACTTC
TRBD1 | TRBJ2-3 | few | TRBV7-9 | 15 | CASSAYDRDTDTQYF | TGTGCCAGCAGCGCATACGACAGGGACACAGATACGCAGTATTTT
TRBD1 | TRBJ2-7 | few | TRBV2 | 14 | CASMRDRGSYEQYF | TGTGCCAGCATGAGGGACAGGGGCTCCTACGAGCAGTACTTC
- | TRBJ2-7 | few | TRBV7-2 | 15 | CASSPVGGNAYEQYF | TGTGCCAGCAGCCCCGTCGGAGGGAATGCCTACGAGCAGTACTTC
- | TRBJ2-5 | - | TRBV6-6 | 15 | CASSPPDVYQETQYF | TGTGCCAGCAGTCCGCCGGACGTTTATCAAGAGACCCAGTACTTC
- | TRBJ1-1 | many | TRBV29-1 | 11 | CSVGGDTEAFF | TGCAGCGTTGGTGGCGACACTGAAGCTTTCTTT
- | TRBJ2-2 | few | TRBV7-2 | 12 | CASSPNTGELFF | TGTGCCAGCAGCCCCAACACCGGGGAGCTGTTTTTT
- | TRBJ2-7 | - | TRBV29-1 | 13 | CSVDSADNYEQYF | TGCAGCGTTGACTCGGCAGATAATTACGAGCAGTACTTC
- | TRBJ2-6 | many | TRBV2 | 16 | CASGEVRGPGANVLTF | TGTGCCAGCGGCGAGGTGAGGGGACCAGGGGCCAACGTCCTGACTTTC
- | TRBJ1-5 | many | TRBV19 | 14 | CASSIIGTNQPQHF | TGTGCCAGTAGTATAATCGGGACGAATCAGCCCCAGCATTTT
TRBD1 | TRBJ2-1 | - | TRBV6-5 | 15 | CASRTGQGPYNEQFF | TGTGCCAGCAGAACGGGACAGGGGCCTTACAATGAGCAGTTCTTC
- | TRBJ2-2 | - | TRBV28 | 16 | CASSSREAENTGELFF | TGTGCCAGCAGCTCGAGAGAGGCGGAGAACACCGGGGAGCTGTTTTTT
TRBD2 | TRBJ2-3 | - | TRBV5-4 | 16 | CASSHGTSGSTDTQYF | TGTGCCAGCAGCCACGGGACTAGCGGGAGCACAGATACGCAGTATTTT
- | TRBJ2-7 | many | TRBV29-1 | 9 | CSVEPGSHF | TGCAGCGTTGAACCAGGATCCCACTTC
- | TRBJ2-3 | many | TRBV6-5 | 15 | CASSSPGGQTDTQYF | TGTGCCAGCAGTTCCCCGGGGGGACAGACGGATACGCAGTATTTT
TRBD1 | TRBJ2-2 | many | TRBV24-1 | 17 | CATSDPAGTANTGELFF | TGTGCCACCAGTGATCCCGCCGGGACAGCGAACACCGGGGAGCTGTTTTTT
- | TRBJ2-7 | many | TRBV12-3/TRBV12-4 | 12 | CASGYSAYEQYF | TGTGCCAGCGGATACAGCGCGTACGAGCAGTACTTC
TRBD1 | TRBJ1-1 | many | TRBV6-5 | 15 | CASSEWTGRGTEAFF | TGTGCCAGCAGTGAATGGACAGGGCGTGGAACTGAAGCTTTCTTT
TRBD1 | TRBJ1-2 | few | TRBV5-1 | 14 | CASSQGAREYGYTF | TGCGCCAGCTCCCAGGGGGCGCGGGAGTACGGCTACACCTTC
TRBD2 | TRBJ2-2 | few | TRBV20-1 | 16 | CSARSGLAGDTGELFF | TGCAGTGCTAGATCGGGACTAGCGGGAGACACCGGGGAGCTGTTTTTT
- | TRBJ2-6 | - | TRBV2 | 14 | CASITSSGANVLTF | TGTGCCAGCATTACCAGCTCTGGGGCCAACGTCCTGACTTTC
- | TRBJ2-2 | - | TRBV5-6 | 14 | CASNQGSWTGELFF | TGTGCCAGCAACCAGGGGTCGTGGACCGGGGAGCTGTTTTTT
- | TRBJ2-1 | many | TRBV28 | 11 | CASSLGNKQFF | TGTGCCAGCAGTTTAGGAAATAAGCAGTTCTTC
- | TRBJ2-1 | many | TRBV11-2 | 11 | CASSLVAEQFF | TGTGCCAGCAGCTTAGTAGCGGAGCAGTTCTTC
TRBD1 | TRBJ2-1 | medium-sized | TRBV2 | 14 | CASSRDSSSNEQFF | TGTGCCAGCAGCCGGGACAGTTCAAGCAATGAGCAGTTCTTC
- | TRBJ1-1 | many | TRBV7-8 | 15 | CASSLDGAFNTEAFF | TGTGCCAGCAGCTTAGATGGGGCGTTTAACACTGAAGCTTTCTTT
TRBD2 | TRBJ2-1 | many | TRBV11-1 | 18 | CASSRNGLAGVSYNEQFF | TGTGCCAGCAGCCGAAACGGACTAGCGGGAGTCTCCTACAATGAGCAGTTCTTC
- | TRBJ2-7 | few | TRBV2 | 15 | CASSFDRHSSYEQYF | TGTGCCAGCAGCTTCGACAGGCACAGCTCCTACGAGCAGTACTTC
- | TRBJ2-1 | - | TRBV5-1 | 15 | CASSFGSLPTLEYFF | TGCGCCAGCAGCTTCGGGTCTCTCCCAACTTTAGAATACTTCTTC
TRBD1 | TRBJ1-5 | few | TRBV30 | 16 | CAWSVPPGQLNQPQHF | TGTGCCTGGAGTGTACCACCGGGACAGCTGAATCAGCCCCAGCATTTT